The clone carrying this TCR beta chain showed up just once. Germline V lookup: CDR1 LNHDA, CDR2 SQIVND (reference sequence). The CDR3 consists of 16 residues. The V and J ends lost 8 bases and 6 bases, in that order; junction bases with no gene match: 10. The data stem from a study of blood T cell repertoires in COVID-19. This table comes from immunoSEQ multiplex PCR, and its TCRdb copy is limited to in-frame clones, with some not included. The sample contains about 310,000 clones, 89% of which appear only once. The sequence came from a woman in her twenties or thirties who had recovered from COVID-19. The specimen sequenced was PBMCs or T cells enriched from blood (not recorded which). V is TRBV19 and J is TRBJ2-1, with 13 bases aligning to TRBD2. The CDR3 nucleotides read TGTGCCAGTGTACGGACTAGCGGGAGTACCTCCAATGAGCAGTTCTTC. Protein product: CASVRTSGSTSNEQFF. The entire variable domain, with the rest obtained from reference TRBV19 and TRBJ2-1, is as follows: DGGITQSPKYLFRKEGQNVTLSCEQNLNHDAMYWYRQDPGQGLRLIYYSQIVNDFQKGDIAEGYSVSREKKESFPLTVTSAQKNPTAFYLCASVRTSGSTSNEQFFGPGTRLTVL.